This T cell receptor (beta chain) derives from a study of cytomegalovirus exposure and HLA in healthy donors. Study results and caveats: Roughly uniform depth of sequencing across donors was assumed in presence/absence analyses. In terms of immune exposure information, only CMV serostatus was available.

A word on this clone: Its target is unknown.

V was shortened by 6 bases and J by 5 bases, with 28 bases between the two germline ends. CDR3 length: 18 amino acids. The germline V gene has CDR1 SGHTA and CDR2 FQGTGA. The PCR was carried out with 60 Vbeta primers and 13 Jbeta primers. The data were produced by immunoSEQ multiplex PCR, yet TCRdb's version contains in-frame clones alone and is incomplete. Among 150,000 to 200,000 clones, around 77% were seen once, and the ten largest hold roughly 2%. This chain connects TRBV7-3 to TRBJ1-2; maybe TRBD1 (5 bases). The source is a man in his forties or fifties in good health and CMV-seropositive. Sequences were obtained from PBMCs. The CDR3 DNA reads as TGTGCCAGCAGTCTGGGCCCATCAACAGGAGTTCTCGGGTATGGCTACACCTTC. Its translation is CASSLGPSTGVLGYGYTF.